This TCR beta chain was identified in a study of control samples from healthy donors and cancer patients. Concerning this clone itself: Relative to the germline gene, one junction end is altered; a read error may explain this.

This CDR3 region has 14 residues. CDR1 is SSHAT, CDR2 FNYEAQ, per germline (reference sequence). Here immunoSEQ multiplex PCR was the method, and the copy in TCRdb shows in-frame clones only, minus some. The repertoire includes over 150,000 clones, nearly 96% of them detected once, and just over 1% sits in the top ten. Sample: blood. The TCR was taken from a woman in her twenties or thirties in good health. The rearrangement joins TRBV7-7 to TRBJ2-5; a weak D match, TRBD1 (5 bases). The CDR3 DNA reads TGTGCTAGCAGCCCGTCAGGGTACCAAGAGACCCAGTACTTC. The encoded protein is CASSPSGYQETQYF.